The rows below give T cell receptor beta chains drawn from one sample of a study of T cell responses to AZD1222 COVID-19 vaccine. The assay was immunoSEQ multiplex PCR, and TCRdb's table has in-frame clones only and misses some. The sample carries 89,000 or so clones, just over 85% recorded once. Sequenced material: peripheral blood, taken on day 0 of AZD1222 vaccination. The origin of the receptors is an adult in good health. The CDR3 runs from the conserved cysteine through the conserved F or W. The order of the fields is CDR3 protein, J gene, V gene.

CDR3: CASSFGVAGSYEQYF
J: TRBJ2-7
V: TRBV11-3

CDR3: CATSPGGNTDTQYF
J: TRBJ2-3
V: TRBV24-1

CDR3: CASSPTGSSYEQYF
J: TRBJ2-7
V: TRBV18

CDR3: CASSLIGLEGTEAFF
J: TRBJ1-1
V: TRBV7-9

CDR3: CATSAGANYGYTF
J: TRBJ1-2
V: TRBV24-1

CDR3: CASSRGQPRDEKLFF
J: TRBJ1-4
V: TRBV3-1/TRBV3-2

CDR3: CASTLSPSAGYEKLFF
J: TRBJ1-4
V: TRBV19

CDR3: CASSPQGESGANVLTF
J: TRBJ2-6
V: TRBV4-1

CDR3: CSGEEGGDTQYF
J: TRBJ2-3
V: TRBV29-1

CDR3: CASSGHRQGVNTGELFF
J: TRBJ2-2
V: TRBV27

CDR3: CASSLFGQGNEQYF
J: TRBJ2-7
V: TRBV28

CDR3: CASSLGQARNEQFF
J: TRBJ2-1
V: TRBV28

CDR3: CASSRQRDRDFLHTEAFF
J: TRBJ1-1
V: TRBV3-1/TRBV3-2

CDR3: CAWSGSTYEQYF
J: TRBJ2-7
V: TRBV30

CDR3: CASSFSQGAAYNEQFF
J: TRBJ2-1
V: TRBV11-2

CDR3: CASSMQGGHEKLFF
J: TRBJ1-4
V: TRBV5-4

CDR3: CASSLSNRETQYF
J: TRBJ2-5
V: TRBV7-3

CDR3: CASSQDPPQGGGYNEQFF
J: TRBJ2-1
V: TRBV4-2

CDR3: CASSQSRQGWFF
J: TRBJ2-1
V: TRBV16

CDR3: CASSYTAGAYEQYF
J: TRBJ2-7
V: TRBV6-5

CDR3: CASSQGGTNEKLFF
J: TRBJ1-4
V: TRBV11-3

CDR3: CASSLPSQGLASTDTQYF
J: TRBJ2-3
V: TRBV7-9

CDR3: CASSQDLGRSREKLFF
J: TRBJ1-4
V: TRBV3-1/TRBV3-2

CDR3: CASSLQGASTDTQYF
J: TRBJ2-3
V: TRBV6-5

CDR3: CASSSRQGDSYEQYF
J: TRBJ2-7
V: TRBV27

CDR3: CASSGGTGGDDTQYF
J: TRBJ2-3
V: TRBV19

CDR3: CASSIDRGDGELFF
J: TRBJ2-2
V: TRBV19

CDR3: CATSDLQNSYNEQFF
J: TRBJ2-1
V: TRBV24-1

CDR3: CASSPGGGRAADTQYF
J: TRBJ2-3
V: TRBV11-3

CDR3: CASSPGGSNSPLHF
J: TRBJ1-6
V: TRBV6-5

CDR3: CASSLVSGQGYGYTF
J: TRBJ1-2
V: TRBV7-2

CDR3: CASSSGTGISTDTQYF
J: TRBJ2-3
V: TRBV5-6

CDR3: CASSPPVSGGPGEQYF
J: TRBJ2-7
V: TRBV7-9

CDR3: CASSLGQGDLYNEQFF
J: TRBJ2-1
V: TRBV7-6

CDR3: CASSIPSVNEQFF
J: TRBJ2-1
V: TRBV7-2

CDR3: CASRDRANSPLHF
J: TRBJ1-6
V: TRBV7-9

CDR3: CATSRDYLVEQYF
J: TRBJ2-7
V: TRBV15

CDR3: CASSSGTSGDEQFF
J: TRBJ2-1
V: TRBV7-3

CDR3: CASSPTPRGRQPQHF
J: TRBJ1-5
V: TRBV27

CDR3: CASSLSSGSIVGELFF
J: TRBJ2-2
V: TRBV7-2

CDR3: CASSLVAGGPGEQYF
J: TRBJ2-7
V: TRBV7-6

CDR3: CASTTGDNYGYTF
J: TRBJ1-2
V: TRBV19

CDR3: CASSPPSGTERFWYGYTF
J: TRBJ1-2
V: TRBV5-8

CDR3: CASSFRATATNEKLFF
J: TRBJ1-4
V: TRBV7-9

CDR3: CAWSRGPSGNTIYF
J: TRBJ1-3
V: TRBV30

CDR3: CASSSLAQETQYF
J: TRBJ2-5
V: TRBV7-3

CDR3: CASSGGQGGADTQYF
J: TRBJ2-3
V: TRBV10-1

CDR3: CASSRGTGARRSPLHF
J: TRBJ1-6
V: TRBV3-1/TRBV3-2

CDR3: CASSIQAGGTGQQYF
J: TRBJ2-7
V: TRBV6-5

CDR3: CASSPYVGSTGELFF
J: TRBJ2-2
V: TRBV4-3

CDR3: CASSDPPAQHF
J: TRBJ1-5
V: TRBV6-1

CDR3: CASSYSTSNNEQFF
J: TRBJ2-1
V: TRBV6-6

CDR3: CASSQLTPTDTQYF
J: TRBJ2-3
V: TRBV11-2

CDR3: CATVGQGRGNEQFF
J: TRBJ2-1
V: TRBV7-9

CDR3: CAIRPSSYNSPLHF
J: TRBJ1-6
V: TRBV10-3

CDR3: CSVFARAKNIQYF
J: TRBJ2-4
V: TRBV29-1

CDR3: CASSHRLGTRIGANYGYTF
J: TRBJ1-2
V: TRBV6-2/TRBV6-3